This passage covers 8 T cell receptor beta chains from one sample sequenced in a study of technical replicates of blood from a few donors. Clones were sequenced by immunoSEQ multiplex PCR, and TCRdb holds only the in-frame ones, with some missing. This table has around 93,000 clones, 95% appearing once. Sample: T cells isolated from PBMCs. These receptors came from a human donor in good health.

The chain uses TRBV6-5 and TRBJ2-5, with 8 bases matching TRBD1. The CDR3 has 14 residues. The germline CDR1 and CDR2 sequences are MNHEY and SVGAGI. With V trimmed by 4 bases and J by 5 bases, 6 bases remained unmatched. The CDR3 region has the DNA TGTGCCAGCAGTTTGGGACAGGCGAAGGAGACCCAGTACTTC. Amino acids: CASSLGQAKETQYF.

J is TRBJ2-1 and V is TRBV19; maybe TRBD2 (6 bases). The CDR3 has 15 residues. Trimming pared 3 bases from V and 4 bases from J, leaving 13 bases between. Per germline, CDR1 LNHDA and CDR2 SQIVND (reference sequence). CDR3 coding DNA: TGTGCCAGTAGTATGTCGGATAGCGGATACAATGAGCAGTTCTTC. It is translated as CASSMSDSGYNEQFF.

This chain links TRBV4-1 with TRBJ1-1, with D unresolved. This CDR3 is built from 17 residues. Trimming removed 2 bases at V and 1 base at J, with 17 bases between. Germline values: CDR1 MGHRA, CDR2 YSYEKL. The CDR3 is CASSQREADEGNTEAFF. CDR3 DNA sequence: TGCGCCAGCAGCCAACGAGAGGCAGATGAGGGGAACACTGAAGCTTTCTTT.

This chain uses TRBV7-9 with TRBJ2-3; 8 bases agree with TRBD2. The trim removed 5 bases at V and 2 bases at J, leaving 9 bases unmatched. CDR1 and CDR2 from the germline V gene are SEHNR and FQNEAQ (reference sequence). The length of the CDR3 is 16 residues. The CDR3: CASSPRSGTPTDTQYF. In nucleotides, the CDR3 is TGTGCCAGCAGCCCCCGTAGCGGGACCCCCACAGATACGCAGTATTTT.

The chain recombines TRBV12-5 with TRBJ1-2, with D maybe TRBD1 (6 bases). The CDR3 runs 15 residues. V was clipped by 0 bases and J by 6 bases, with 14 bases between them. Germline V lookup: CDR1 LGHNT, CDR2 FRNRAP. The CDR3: CASGLVGNRVDGYTF. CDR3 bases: TGTGCTAGTGGTTTGGTAGGCAACAGGGTGGATGGCTACACCTTC.

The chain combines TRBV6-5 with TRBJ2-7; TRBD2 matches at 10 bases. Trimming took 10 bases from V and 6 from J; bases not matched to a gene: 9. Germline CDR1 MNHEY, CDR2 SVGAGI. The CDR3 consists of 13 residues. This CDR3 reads CATSLAGVAEQYF. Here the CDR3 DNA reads TGTGCCACCTCCCTAGCGGGAGTGGCCGAGCAGTACTTC.

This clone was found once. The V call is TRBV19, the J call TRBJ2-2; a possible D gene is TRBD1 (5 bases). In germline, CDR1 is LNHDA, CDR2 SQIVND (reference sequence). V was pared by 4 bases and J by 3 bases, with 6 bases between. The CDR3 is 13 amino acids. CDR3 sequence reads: CASSTGYTGELFF. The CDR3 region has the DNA TGTGCCAGTAGTACAGGGTACACCGGGGAGCTGTTTTTT.

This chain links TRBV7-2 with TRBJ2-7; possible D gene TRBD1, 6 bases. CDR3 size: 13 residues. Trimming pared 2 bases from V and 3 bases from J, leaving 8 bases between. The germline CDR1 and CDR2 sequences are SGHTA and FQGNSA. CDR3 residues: CASSLSTGYEQYF. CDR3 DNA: TGTGCCAGCAGCTTATCGACAGGCTACGAGCAGTACTTC.